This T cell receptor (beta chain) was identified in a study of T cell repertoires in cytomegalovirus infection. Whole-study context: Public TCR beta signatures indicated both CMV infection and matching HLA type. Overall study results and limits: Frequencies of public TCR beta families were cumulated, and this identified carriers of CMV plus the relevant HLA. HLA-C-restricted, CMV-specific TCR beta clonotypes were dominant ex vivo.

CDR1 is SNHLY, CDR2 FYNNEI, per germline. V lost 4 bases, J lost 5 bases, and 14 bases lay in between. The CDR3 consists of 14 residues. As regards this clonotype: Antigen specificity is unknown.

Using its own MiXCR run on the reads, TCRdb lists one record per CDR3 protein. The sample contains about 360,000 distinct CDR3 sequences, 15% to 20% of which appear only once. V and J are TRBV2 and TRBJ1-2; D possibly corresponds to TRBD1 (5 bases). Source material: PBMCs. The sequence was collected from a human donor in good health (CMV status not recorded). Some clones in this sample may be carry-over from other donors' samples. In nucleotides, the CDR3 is TGTGCCAGCAGTGGGCAGGGTCGGAGGTATGGCTACACCTTC. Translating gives CASSGQGRRYGYTF.